The next 20 T cell receptor beta chains were all read from a single sample in a study of cytomegalovirus exposure and HLA in healthy donors (TCRdb year 2017). To prepare the library, the immunoSEQ multiplex PCR assay was applied. A mixture of 60 forward primers for TCR Vbeta segments and 13 reverse primers for TCR Jbeta segments was used in the multiplex PCR. TCRdb stores this immuneACCESS table with in-frame sequences only. Part of the clones is absent; in the studies checked, under half of the shortfall reflects unresolved V genes, and no reason is known for the rest. This sample comprises 62,000 or so clones, roughly 86% of them detected only once. The ten largest clones represent more than 1.4% of the sample. Sequenced input: PBMCs. These receptors all stem from a young man in good health and CMV-seronegative.

The V and J genes are TRBV10-2 and TRBJ1-1; unclear D gene. Trimming removed 4 bases from V and 1 base from J, with 10 bases in between. The CDR3 has 14 residues. CDR1 and CDR2 (germline): WSHSY, SAAADI. CDR3 in amino acids: CASSAFSSNTEAFF. The DNA for the CDR3 is TGCGCCAGCAGTGCATTTAGTTCGAACACTGAAGCTTTCTTT.

V is TRBV28 and J is TRBJ1-2, with 7 bases identical to TRBD1. Germline CDR1 reads MDHEN; CDR2 reads SYDVKM. With 4 bases clipped from V and 10 bases from J, the junction kept 3 bases outside the gene matches. There are 11 residues in the CDR3. For the CDR3, the DNA is TGTGCCAGCAGTTCCGACAGGGACTACACCTTC. It translates to CASSSDRDYTF.

This clone was seen once. The gene calls are TRBV29-1 and TRBJ1-2; no firm D call. Trimming removed 6 bases at V and 4 bases at J, with 6 bases between. The CDR3 extends over 10 amino acids. Germline V gene data show CDR1 as SQVTM and CDR2 as ANQGSEA. CDR3 DNA sequence: TGCAGCGTCCCGGGCTATGGCTACACCTTC. It codes for CSVPGYGYTF.

The genes are TRBV6-5 and TRBJ1-2, with 7 bases aligning to TRBD1. CDR1 MNHEY and CDR2 SVGAGI come from the germline V gene. This CDR3 is built from 12 residues. The junction had 7 bases not matched to a gene; V was cut back by 10 bases and J by 5 bases. This CDR3 reads CATTLQGYGYTF. In nucleotides, the CDR3 is TGTGCCACCACTCTACAGGGGTATGGCTACACCTTC.

This chain uses TRBV12-5 with TRBJ2-3; D gene unclear. The CDR3 consists of 14 residues. In germline, CDR1 is LGHNT, CDR2 FRNRAP. V was trimmed by 1 base and J by 6 bases, leaving 11 bases between them. The CDR3 loop reads CASGLGPTSDTQYF. The CDR3 DNA follows: TGTGCTAGTGGTTTGGGGCCCACATCCGATACGCAGTATTTT.

By proportion, this clone is medium-sized (0.01 to 0.1%). V usage is TRBV6-1 and J usage is TRBJ2-7; 12 nucleotides align to TRBD1. This CDR3 contains 16 residues. The V and J ends lost 2 bases and 5 bases, in that order; junction bases with no gene match: 7. CDR1 and CDR2 from the germline V gene are MNHNS and SASEGT. CDR3 DNA sequence: TGTGCCAGCAGTGAAAATCCGGGACAGGGGGCCGACGAGCAGTACTTC. The encoded protein is CASSENPGQGADEQYF.

V is TRBV7-8 and J is TRBJ2-3, with unresolved D. The V end was cut by 2 bases, the J end by 2 bases, with 11 bases between. CDR1 SGHVS and CDR2 FQNEAQ come from the germline V gene. This CDR3 is 15 amino acids long. The CDR3 loop reads CASSLLSASTDTQYF. In DNA form, the CDR3 reads TGTGCCAGCAGCTTACTAAGCGCGTCCACAGATACGCAGTATTTT.

V and J are TRBV5-6 and TRBJ2-1; 15 positions match TRBD2. Germline CDR1 reads SGHDT; CDR2 reads YYEEEE. This CDR3 has 16 residues. V lost 7 bases and J lost 4; bases outside the gene matches: 6. The CDR3 DNA is TGTGCCAGCGGCGGGACTAGCGGGGGGCTTTACAATGAGCAGTTCTTC. It translates to CASGGTSGGLYNEQFF.

In this sample, this clone turned up once. V usage is TRBV4-1 and J usage is TRBJ2-7; TRBD1 is a possible D gene (6 bases). The germline V and J ends were trimmed by 0 bases and 7 bases, with 19 bases remaining between them. The CDR3 spans 16 residues. Germline V gives CDR1 MGHRA, CDR2 YSYEKL. Written as DNA, the CDR3 is TGCGCCAGCAGCCAAGAAGGTTTAGGCAGGGGCTGGGAGCAGTACTTC. It translates to CASSQEGLGRGWEQYF.

J is TRBJ2-1 and V is TRBV7-8, with D maybe TRBD2 (5 bases). Germline assignment: CDR1 SGHVS and CDR2 FQNEAQ. Trimming took 4 bases from V and 10 from J, leaving 11 bases between them. CDR3 size: 12 residues. The DNA for the CDR3 is TGTGCCAGCAGCTGGGATCCGGGGGAGCAGTTCTTC. This encodes CASSWDPGEQFF.

This sequence joins TRBV11-2 and TRBJ2-7; maybe TRBD1 (6 bases). Trimming pared 2 bases from V and 4 bases from J, leaving 21 bases between. Per the germline V gene, CDR1 is SGHAT and CDR2 is FQNNGV. The CDR3 is 17 residues long. The CDR3 is CASSLIGPLTGNYEQYF. CDR3 sequence (DNA): TGTGCCAGCAGCTTAATCGGTCCTTTGACAGGAAATTACGAGCAGTACTTC. The complete variable domain, with remaining parts taken from reference TRBV11-2 and TRBJ2-7, reads EAGVAQSPRYKIIEKRQSVAFWCNPISGHATLYWYQQILGQGPKLLIQFQNNGVVDDSQLPKDRFSAERLKGVDSTLKIQPAKLEDSAVYLCASSLIGPLTGNYEQYFGPGTRLTVT.

The chain combines TRBV5-6 with TRBJ2-5; tentatively, D is TRBD2 (6 bases). Trimming cost V 2 bases and J 2 bases, with 16 bases left between them. The germline V gene has CDR1 SGHDT and CDR2 YYEEEE. The CDR3 is 16 residues long. The CDR3 reads CASSLLRDVVQETQYF. CDR3 DNA: TGTGCCAGCAGCTTACTGCGGGACGTCGTACAAGAGACCCAGTACTTC. The complete variable domain, with remaining parts taken from reference TRBV5-6 and TRBJ2-5, reads DAGVTQSPTHLIKTRGQQVTLRCSPKSGHDTVSWYQQALGQGPQFIFQYYEEEERQRGNFPDRFSGHQFPNYSSELNVNALLLGDSALYLCASSLLRDVVQETQYFGPGTRLLVL.

In DNA form, the CDR3 reads TGTGCCAGCAGCTTGGAGGCGACAGACAATTTCCTTGAAGCTTTCTTT. This gives the protein CASSLEATDNFLEAFF. The V and J genes are TRBV5-6 and TRBJ1-1; weak D call: TRBD1 (5 bases). CDR3 length: 16 residues. V was clipped by 0 bases and J by 7 bases, with 19 bases between them. The germline gives CDR1 SGHDT, CDR2 YYEEEE.

The chain links TRBV11-3 to TRBJ2-1; 9 bases are shared with TRBD1. With V trimmed by 5 bases and J by 2 bases, 4 bases remained unmatched. This CDR3 comprises 15 residues. Germline CDR1 reads SGHNT; CDR2 reads YENEEA. The CDR3 sequence is CASSRWDRAYNEQFF. The CDR3 bases are TGTGCCAGCAGCCGTTGGGACAGGGCCTACAATGAGCAGTTCTTC.

This chain connects TRBV5-4 to TRBJ1-1, with TRBD1 identical over 10 bases. Germline V lookup: CDR1 SGHNT, CDR2 YYREEE (reference sequence). The CDR3 runs to 18 residues. Unmatched junction bases numbered 15, after V lost 4 bases and J lost 3 bases. CDR3 DNA: TGTGCCAGCAGCACCCTGGGACAGGGGAGGGTATTGGACACTGAAGCTTTCTTT. Translated: CASSTLGQGRVLDTEAFF.

The chain carries TRBV5-4 and TRBJ1-2; D remains ambiguous. Looked up from germline, CDR1 is SGHNT and CDR2 is YYREEE (reference sequence). CDR3 size: 12 residues. The V and J ends lost 3 bases and 4 bases respectively, with 7 bases between them. DNA of the CDR3: TGTGCCAGCAGCTCAACCAGCTATGGCTACACCTTC. Translating gives CASSSTSYGYTF.

The chain employs TRBV9 and TRBJ2-7, with 7 bases aligning to TRBD2. Per the germline V gene, CDR1 is SGDLS and CDR2 is YYNGEE. J lost 2 bases, V lost 4 bases, and 6 bases had no gene match. The CDR3 is 14 residues long. This CDR3 reads CASSPGGSTYEQYF. CDR3 nucleotides: TGTGCCAGCAGCCCCGGGGGGTCGACCTACGAGCAGTACTTC.

The rearrangement uses TRBV15 and TRBJ1-5, with D possibly TRBD1 on 5 matching bases. This CDR3 contains 15 residues. Per germline, CDR1 LNHNV and CDR2 YYDKDF (reference sequence). Trimming removed 10 bases at V and 0 bases at J, with 16 bases between. Here the CDR3 reads CAIKDGGYSNQPQHF. The CDR3 nucleotides are TGTGCCATCAAAGACGGGGGGTATAGCAATCAGCCCCAGCATTTT.

The chain is built from TRBV6-5 and TRBJ1-2; D is perhaps TRBD1 (6 bases). Looked up from germline, CDR1 is MNHEY and CDR2 is SVGAGI. CDR3 length equals 14 residues. Between the trimmed V and J ends, which lost 0 bases and 8 bases, there was a span of 13 bases. The CDR3 here is CASSYSTGLGGYTF. CDR3 sequence (DNA): TGTGCCAGCAGTTACTCTACAGGGCTAGGGGGCTACACCTTC.

The chain joins TRBV5-1 to TRBJ1-4, with TRBD1 matching over 10 bases. The ends lost 3 bases at V and 3 bases at J; junction bases unmatched: 8. From germline, CDR1 is SGHRS and CDR2 YFSETQ. The CDR3 spans 17 residues. The CDR3 nucleotides read TGCGCCAGCAGCTCCCGAGGACAGGGGGTACCTAATGAAAAACTGTTTTTT. Its protein is CASSSRGQGVPNEKLFF.